The 18 T cell receptor beta chains below come from one sample, sequenced in a study of blood T cell repertoires in COVID-19. The table came from immunoSEQ multiplex PCR; TCRdb's copy has only in-frame clones and leaves some out. Of over 150,000 clones in the sample, approximately 87% were seen once. The sequencing sample was made of peripheral blood. The receptor source for this set is a young woman who had recovered from COVID-19.

The rearrangement joins TRBV18 to TRBJ2-5; tentatively, D is TRBD1 (6 bases). Per the germline V gene, CDR1 is KGHSH and CDR2 is LQKENI. The V end was cut by 1 base, the J end by 5 bases, with 11 bases between. CDR3 length: 14 residues. CDR3 coding DNA: TGTGCCAGCTCACCACGATCCCAGGGGGAGACCCAGTACTTC. As protein: CASSPRSQGETQYF.

V gene TRBV9 combines with J gene TRBJ1-1; 9 nucleotides line up with TRBD1. The junction had 6 bases not matched to a gene; V was cut back by 4 bases and J by 5 bases. The CDR3 is 14 residues long. The germline V gene has CDR1 SGDLS and CDR2 YYNGEE. CDR3 sequence: CASSPGTGRTEAFF. CDR3 coding DNA: TGTGCCAGCAGCCCAGGGACAGGGAGAACTGAAGCTTTCTTT. Drawing the rest from reference TRBV9 and TRBJ1-1, the complete variable domain is DSGVTQTPKHLITATGQRVTLRCSPRSGDLSVYWYQQSLDQGLQFLIQYYNGEERAKGNILERFSAQQFPDLHSELNLSSLELGDSALYFCASSPGTGRTEAFFGQGTRLTVV.

The CDR3 sequence: CASSLASNTEAFF. In nucleotides, the CDR3 is TGTGCCAGCAGCTTGGCCAGTAACACTGAAGCTTTCTTT. The gene calls are TRBV5-5 and TRBJ1-1; D uncertain. From germline, CDR1 is SGHKS and CDR2 YYEKEE (reference sequence). V was trimmed by 0 bases and J by 2 bases, leaving 5 bases between them. This CDR3 spans 13 amino acids.

This chain joins TRBV5-1 and TRBJ2-4; 8 positions match TRBD1. V was clipped by 4 bases and J by 6 bases; unmatched bases: 9. This CDR3 region has 15 residues. The V gene's germline CDR1 is SGHRS and CDR2 YFSETQ. The CDR3 region has the DNA TGCGCCAGCAGCCCCCTAGGACAGGGCGGAAACATTCAGTACTTC. Its protein product is CASSPLGQGGNIQYF.

This chain joins TRBV9 and TRBJ2-3; D remains ambiguous. Trimming pared 4 bases from V and 0 bases from J, leaving 6 bases between. Germline values: CDR1 SGDLS, CDR2 YYNGEE. The CDR3 consists of 13 residues. The CDR3 nucleotides are TGTGCCAGCAGCACTACTAGCACAGATACGCAGTATTTT. It codes for CASSTTSTDTQYF.

This sequence joins TRBV5-1 and TRBJ2-1; 15 bases agree with TRBD2. V shed 4 bases and J 9 bases; nucleotides not matched to a gene: 5. The CDR3 sequence is 15 residues long. Germline CDR1 SGHRS, CDR2 YFSETQ. CDR3 sequence: CASSQGTSGGLEQFF. The CDR3 nucleotides are TGCGCCAGCAGCCAAGGGACTAGCGGGGGGCTTGAGCAGTTCTTC.

The chain links TRBV11-2 to TRBJ2-1, with D unclear. The CDR3 is made up of 13 amino acids. Germline CDR1 SGHAT, CDR2 FQNNGV. Between the trimmed V and J ends, which lost 4 bases and 5 bases, there was a span of 9 bases. CDR3 nucleotide sequence: TGTGCCAGCAGCTACAGTCGGAACAATGAGCAGTTCTTC. It translates to CASSYSRNNEQFF.

The chain is built from TRBV6-4 and TRBJ2-5; 10 positions agree with TRBD1. This CDR3 has 15 amino acids. CDR1 and CDR2 from the germline V gene are MRHNA and SNTAGT. V dropped 6 bases and J dropped 0; count of bases not matched to a gene: 4. Here the CDR3 DNA reads TGTGCCAGCAGCTGGGACAGGGGCCACCAAGAGACCCAGTACTTC. Translated: CASSWDRGHQETQYF.

The V and J genes are TRBV19 and TRBJ2-3, with 12 bases fitting TRBD2. The CDR3 is 18 residues long. V gave up 0 bases and J gave up 2 bases; unmatched junction bases: 6. CDR1 is LNHDA and CDR2 is SQIVND in the germline V gene (reference sequence). The CDR3 DNA follows: TGTGCCAGTAGTATAGAGGCTCTAGCGGGGGGGCACACAGATACGCAGTATTTT. This encodes CASSIEALAGGHTDTQYF.

This chain's CDR3 is CATSDQGTSGSQETQYF. The CDR3 DNA follows: TGTGCCACCAGTGACCAAGGGACTAGCGGGTCCCAAGAGACCCAGTACTTC. The chain has TRBV24-1 and TRBJ2-5, with 12 bases fitting TRBD2. This CDR3 has 17 amino acids. The V segment lost 4 bases and the J segment 1 base; nucleotides outside the gene matches: 6. The germline CDR1 and CDR2 sequences are KGHDR and SFDVKD.

This chain uses TRBV7-9 with TRBJ2-5; tentative D call: TRBD1 (6 bases). Trimming cost V 5 bases and J 2 bases, with 9 bases left between them. Germline V gene data show CDR1 as SEHNR and CDR2 as FQNEAQ (reference sequence). The CDR3 is 13 amino acids. The CDR3 spells CASSPGQQETQYF. CDR3 DNA sequence: TGTGCCAGCAGCCCTGGACAGCAAGAGACCCAGTACTTC.

V and J are TRBV7-6 and TRBJ2-3; 12 nucleotides match TRBD2. The CDR3 has 17 amino acids. V was pared by 1 base and J by 0 bases, with 2 bases of the junction left unmatched. The germline gives CDR1 SGHVS, CDR2 FNYEAQ. CDR3 region: CASSLGLAGASTDTQYF. The DNA for the CDR3 is TGTGCCAGCAGCTTAGGACTAGCGGGAGCCAGCACAGATACGCAGTATTTT.

This chain uses TRBV11-3 with TRBJ2-1, with 11 bases fitting TRBD1. Germline CDR1 is SGHNT and CDR2 is YENEEA. The CDR3 spans 15 residues. Trimming took 4 bases from V and 7 from J; bases not matched to a gene: 6. Here the CDR3 reads CASSWEGTGGNEQFF. In nucleotides, the CDR3 is TGTGCCAGCAGCTGGGAAGGGACAGGGGGAAATGAGCAGTTCTTC.

The gene calls are TRBV4-1 and TRBJ1-1; weak D call: TRBD1 (6 bases). Per the germline V gene, CDR1 is MGHRA and CDR2 is YSYEKL. V was clipped by 0 bases and J by 8 bases, with 13 bases between them. The CDR3 length is 14 residues. CDR3 protein: CASSQERGGGEAFF. In DNA form, the CDR3 reads TGCGCCAGCAGCCAAGAAAGAGGGGGAGGGGAAGCTTTCTTT.

The genes are TRBV18 and TRBJ2-7; a possible D gene is TRBD2 (6 bases). The CDR3 runs 13 residues. Germline V lookup: CDR1 KGHSH, CDR2 LQKENI. The ends were cut back, 3 bases at V and 1 base at J, with 7 bases in the middle. The CDR3 DNA reads TGTGCCAGCTCACCGGGGAGGTCCTACGAGCAGTACGTC. This sequence encodes CASSPGRSYEQYV.

This chain joins TRBV5-6 and TRBJ1-2; no definite D call. Germline values: CDR1 SGHDT, CDR2 YYEEEE. The ends were cut back, 0 bases at V and 0 bases at J, with 9 bases in the middle. The CDR3 is 15 amino acids. Here the CDR3 reads CASSLGQATNYGYTF. CDR3 DNA sequence: TGTGCCAGCAGCTTGGGACAAGCAACTAACTATGGCTACACCTTC.

Written as DNA, the CDR3 is TGTGCCAGCAGCTTGGAAGGGGTTCGGGAGACCCAGTACTTC. Translating it yields CASSLEGVRETQYF. The chain has TRBV5-6 and TRBJ2-5; the D gene is possibly TRBD1 (5 bases). Trimming removed 0 bases from V and 5 bases from J, with 11 bases in between. There are 14 residues in the CDR3. The germline gives CDR1 SGHDT, CDR2 YYEEEE.

This chain connects TRBV19 to TRBJ2-5; D is possibly TRBD2 (6 bases). Germline values: CDR1 LNHDA, CDR2 SQIVND (reference sequence). CDR3 length: 12 amino acids. Trimming left V 3 bases short and J 4 bases short, with 6 bases between. Here the CDR3 DNA reads TGTGCCAGTAGTATCGGGGGAGAGACCCAGTACTTC. Encoded protein: CASSIGGETQYF.